A single sample gave rise to the 17 T cell receptor beta chains below, sequenced in a study of blood T cell repertoires in COVID-19. Assay used: immunoSEQ multiplex PCR; TCRdb lists only in-frame clones, some missing. The sample includes 85,000 to 110,000 clones, approximately 88% of them seen just once. Specimen: peripheral blood. The source is a human donor in a cohort sampled during active COVID-19.

V and J are TRBV28 and TRBJ1-1; D remains ambiguous. The CDR3 totals 12 residues. The V and J ends lost 5 bases and 12 bases respectively, with 16 bases between them. Per the germline V gene, CDR1 is MDHEN and CDR2 is SYDVKM. CDR3 region: CASSATHLSTFF. The CDR3 coding sequence is TGTGCCAGCAGTGCGACTCACCTCAGTACTTTCTTT.

The CDR3: CASSSTGVTEAFF. The DNA for the CDR3 is TGTGCCAGCAGCTCGACAGGGGTCACTGAAGCTTTCTTT. The chain uses TRBV5-6 and TRBJ1-1; 8 bases match TRBD1. The CDR3 is 13 amino acids. Germline loops: CDR1 SGHDT, CDR2 YYEEEE. V was clipped by 3 bases and J by 4 bases; unmatched bases: 2.

V is TRBV10-1 and J is TRBJ2-7; D gene unclear. Per the germline V gene, CDR1 is WNHNN and CDR2 is SYGVQD (reference sequence). The V end was cut by 3 bases, the J end by 11 bases, with 11 bases between. The CDR3 covers 11 residues. The CDR3 region is CASSDYKTKYF. The CDR3 nucleotides are TGCGCCAGCAGTGATTACAAAACGAAGTACTTC.

The rearrangement uses TRBV6-5 and TRBJ1-1; possible D gene TRBD1, 6 bases. Trimming left V 6 bases short and J 1 base short, with 15 bases between. The germline V gene encodes CDR1 MNHEY and CDR2 SVGAGI. The CDR3 runs to 15 residues. The CDR3 DNA sequence: TGTGCCAGCAGGAAGAGTGGGGGGGCGAACACTGAAGCTTTCTTT. This codes for CASRKSGGANTEAFF.

The CDR3 loop reads CSASLTGDTIYF. The CDR3 DNA is TGCAGTGCTAGTTTGACGGGTGACACCATATATTTT. The V gene is TRBV20-1, the J gene TRBJ1-3; D is uncertain. Trimming took off 3 bases at V and 8 bases at J, with 11 bases between the two ends. This CDR3 spans 12 amino acids. CDR1 is DFQATT, CDR2 SNEGSKA, per germline (reference sequence).

The chain combines TRBV9 with TRBJ1-3; no firm D call. Germline CDR1 SGDLS, CDR2 YYNGEE. V lost 4 bases, J lost 3 bases, and 8 bases lay in between. The CDR3 covers 13 residues. The CDR3 reads CASSPTVGNTIYF. CDR3 bases: TGTGCCAGCAGCCCAACAGTTGGAAACACCATATATTTT.

The V call is TRBV5-6, the J call TRBJ1-2, with 8 bases fitting TRBD1. V was pared by 5 bases and J by 4 bases, with 13 bases of the junction left unmatched. This CDR3 has 16 residues. The germline gives CDR1 SGHDT, CDR2 YYEEEE. In DNA, the CDR3 is TGTGCCAGCAGTCCTCAATCCGGGACAGGAGTCTATGGCTACACCTTC. Residues: CASSPQSGTGVYGYTF.

V gene TRBV2 combines with J gene TRBJ1-4, with TRBD1 identical over 8 bases. This CDR3 has 14 residues. Unmatched junction bases numbered 5, after V lost 4 bases and J lost 7 bases. Germline values: CDR1 SNHLY, CDR2 FYNNEI. CDR3: CASSGAGGIEKLFF. Here the CDR3 DNA reads TGTGCCAGCAGTGGGGCAGGGGGCATTGAAAAACTGTTTTTT.

J is TRBJ2-6 and V is TRBV3-1 (or the pseudogene TRBV3-2); tentatively, D is TRBD1 (6 bases). Germline lookup yields CDR1 LGHDT and CDR2 YNNKEL (reference sequence). Trimming removed 1 base at V and 0 bases at J, with 10 bases between. This CDR3 has 17 amino acids. CDR3: CASSQVAGVSGANVLTF. CDR3 bases: TGTGCCAGCAGCCAAGTCGCAGGGGTCTCTGGGGCCAACGTCCTGACTTTC.

The chain has TRBV9 and TRBJ1-4, with D tentatively TRBD1 (5 bases). Germline CDR1 reads SGDLS; CDR2 reads YYNGEE. V was clipped by 4 bases and J by 0 bases, with 13 bases between them. This CDR3 comprises 16 residues. CDR3 region: CASSPMGQSTNEKLFF. CDR3 in DNA: TGTGCCAGCAGCCCTATGGGGCAGTCAACTAATGAAAAACTGTTTTTT.

The V call is TRBV5-6, the J call TRBJ1-1, with D perhaps TRBD1 (5 bases). The CDR3 covers 14 residues. V was shortened by 3 bases and J by 6 bases, with 15 bases between the two germline ends. From germline, CDR1 is SGHDT and CDR2 YYEEEE. The CDR3 bases are TGTGCCAGCAGCTGGGGCCAGGGTTTGGCTGAAGCTTTCTTT. Protein sequence: CASSWGQGLAEAFF.

V and J are TRBV6-2 or TRBV6-3 and TRBJ2-5, with D uncertain. This CDR3 spans 11 amino acids. The germline CDR1 and CDR2 sequences are MNHEY and SVGEGT. V was pared by 3 bases and J by 4 bases, with 3 bases between. The CDR3 DNA follows: TGTGCCAGCAGTTATCTAGAGACCCAGTACTTC. Translated: CASSYLETQYF.

V and J are TRBV7-9 and TRBJ1-2; 9 nucleotides agree with TRBD1. The V gene's germline CDR1 is SEHNR and CDR2 FQNEAQ (reference sequence). Germline trimming cut 5 bases from V and 7 bases from J; bases unmatched to any gene: 8. The CDR3 runs 14 residues. The CDR3 sequence is CASSTGQGQTGYTF. The CDR3 DNA reads as TGTGCCAGCAGCACCGGACAGGGGCAGACTGGCTACACCTTC.

The chain couples TRBV7-3 to TRBJ1-5; maybe TRBD1 (5 bases). Trimming removed 5 bases from V and 2 bases from J, with 10 bases in between. CDR1 SGHTA and CDR2 FQGTGA come from the germline V gene. There are 14 residues in the CDR3. The CDR3 region is CASSPTGGNQPQHF. CDR3 sequence (DNA): TGTGCCAGCAGCCCTACAGGCGGCAATCAGCCCCAGCATTTT.

CDR3 bases: TGCGCCAGCAGCGACCGGGACAGGGGTAACTATGGCTACACCTTC. This gives the protein CASSDRDRGNYGYTF. The chain employs TRBV5-1 and TRBJ1-2; 10 bases line up with TRBD1. The CDR3 has 15 amino acids. Germline CDR1 is SGHRS and CDR2 is YFSETQ. V trimming: 4 bases; J trimming: 1 base; junction bases outside the gene matches: 4.

The V and J genes are TRBV19 and TRBJ1-1; 9 positions match TRBD1. Germline assignment: CDR1 LNHDA and CDR2 SQIVND (reference sequence). CDR3 size: 15 residues. Losses at the gene ends were 7 bases for V and 1 base for J; bases not matched to a gene: 7. The CDR3 protein is CASIPVGQGNTEAFF. The CDR3 nucleotides read TGTGCCAGTATACCCGTGGGACAGGGGAACACTGAAGCTTTCTTT.

V is TRBV27 and J is TRBJ2-7, with 7 bases identical to TRBD2. Germline CDR1 reads MNHEY; CDR2 reads SMNVEV (reference sequence). With 8 bases clipped from V and 2 bases from J, the junction kept 15 bases outside the gene matches. The CDR3 covers 16 residues. CDR3 protein: CASYPIGASGTYEQYF. The CDR3 bases are TGTGCCAGCTACCCTATCGGGGCTAGCGGAACCTACGAGCAGTACTTC.